The 9 T cell receptor beta chains presented below share a single source sample, sequenced in a study of blood T cell repertoires in COVID-19. Generated by immunoSEQ multiplex PCR, the TCRdb table keeps only in-frame clones and is missing some. The table includes around 200,000 clones, about nine tenths detected once. What was sequenced was peripheral blood. These receptors were obtained from a man younger than 35 with active or convalescent COVID-19.

The rearrangement uses TRBV16 and TRBJ1-2; unclear D gene. The CDR3 has 13 amino acids. Trimming stripped 0 bases from V and 4 bases from J, with 6 bases between. The V gene's germline CDR1 is KGHSY and CDR2 FQNENV. Here the CDR3 DNA reads TGTGCCAGCAGCCAATCGAGGGTCTATGGCTACACCTTC. Its protein product is CASSQSRVYGYTF.

This chain links TRBV7-9 with TRBJ2-7; 13 bases agree with TRBD2. CDR3 size: 17 residues. V shed 5 bases and J 4 bases; nucleotides not matched to a gene: 11. From germline, CDR1 is SEHNR and CDR2 FQNEAQ (reference sequence). CDR3 in amino acids: CASSENFGLAGEYEQYF. As DNA, the CDR3 is TGTGCCAGCAGCGAAAATTTCGGACTAGCGGGAGAGTACGAGCAGTACTTC.

V usage is TRBV5-1 and J usage is TRBJ1-1; D gene unclear. The V gene lost 5 bases and the J gene lost 5 bases, with 13 bases spanning the gap. The CDR3 covers 13 residues. Germline CDR1 reads SGHRS; CDR2 reads YFSETQ. The CDR3 reads CASRLNERTEAFF. The CDR3, as DNA: TGCGCCAGCAGGTTGAACGAGAGGACTGAAGCTTTCTTT.

This chain links TRBV3-1 (or the pseudogene TRBV3-2) with TRBJ2-3, with 7 bases matching TRBD1. This CDR3 region has 13 residues. Germline-derived CDR1 and CDR2 are LGHDT and YNNKEL (reference sequence). J was trimmed by 5 bases and V by 4 bases; bases with no gene match: 3. CDR3 DNA: TGTGCCAGCAGCCTAGGGGGCAAAGATACGCAGTATTTT. Its protein is CASSLGGKDTQYF.

Notes on this clone: Other DNA sequences within the sample encode an identical CDR3. The rearrangement joins TRBV12-3 or TRBV12-4 to TRBJ2-5; D unresolved. V shed 6 bases and J shed 1 base, with 9 bases lying between them. This CDR3 is 13 amino acids long. DNA of the CDR3: TGTGCCAGCAGCCCCAGAGGCCAAGAGACCCAGTACTTC. Translation: CASSPRGQETQYF.

This clone was seen at least ten times. The chain links TRBV5-1 to TRBJ2-2, with D uncertain. Germline CDR1 reads SGHRS; CDR2 reads YFSETQ. The CDR3 totals 14 residues. V dropped 1 base and J dropped 11 bases, with 15 bases sitting between them. DNA for the CDR3: TGCGCCAGCAGCTTGAATCCGGGTCTCAGCGAGCTGTTTTTT. Residues: CASSLNPGLSELFF.

The chain employs TRBV18 and TRBJ1-4, with D possibly TRBD1 on 5 matching bases. The CDR3 is 14 residues long. The V and J ends lost 3 bases and 6 bases respectively, with 11 bases between them. CDR1 KGHSH and CDR2 LQKENI come from the germline V gene. This CDR3 is CASSPGTWDEKLFF. The CDR3 DNA is TGTGCCAGCTCACCCGGGACTTGGGATGAAAAACTGTTTTTT.

This clone was seen more than once but under ten times. The CDR3, as DNA: TGTGCCAGCAGTAGACTAGCCGCGAACACCGGGGAGCTGTTTTTT. Translated: CASSRLAANTGELFF. The chain uses TRBV28 and TRBJ2-2; 7 bases are a match to TRBD2. The CDR3 consists of 15 residues. V lost 5 bases to trimming and J lost 0 bases; unmatched junction nucleotides: 3. From germline, CDR1 is MDHEN and CDR2 SYDVKM.

The J gene is TRBJ1-2, the V gene TRBV27; 8 nucleotides line up with TRBD1. The CDR3 extends over 14 amino acids. Germline V gives CDR1 MNHEY, CDR2 SMNVEV (reference sequence). V was pared by 3 bases and J by 4 bases, with 4 bases of the junction left unmatched. Written as DNA, the CDR3 is TGTGCCAGCAGTTTTACAGGGGGGGTCTATGGCTACACCTTC. Protein product: CASSFTGGVYGYTF.